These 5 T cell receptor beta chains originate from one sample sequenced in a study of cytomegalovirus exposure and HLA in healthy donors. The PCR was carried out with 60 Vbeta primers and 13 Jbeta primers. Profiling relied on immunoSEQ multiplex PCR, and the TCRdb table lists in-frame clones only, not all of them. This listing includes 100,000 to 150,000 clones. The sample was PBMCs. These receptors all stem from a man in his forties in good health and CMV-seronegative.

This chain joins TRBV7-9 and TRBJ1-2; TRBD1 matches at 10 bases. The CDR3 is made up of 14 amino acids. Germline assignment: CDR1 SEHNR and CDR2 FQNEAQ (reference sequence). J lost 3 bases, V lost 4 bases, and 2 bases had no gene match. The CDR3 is CASSWDRGDYGYTF. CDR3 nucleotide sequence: TGTGCCAGCAGCTGGGACAGGGGCGACTATGGCTACACCTTC. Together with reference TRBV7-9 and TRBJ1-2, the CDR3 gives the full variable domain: DTGVSQNPRHKITKRGQNVTFRCDPISEHNRLYWYRQTLGQGPEFLTYFQNEAQLEKSRLLSDRFSAERPKGSFSTLEIQRTEQGDSAMYLCASSWDRGDYGYTFGSGTRLTVV.

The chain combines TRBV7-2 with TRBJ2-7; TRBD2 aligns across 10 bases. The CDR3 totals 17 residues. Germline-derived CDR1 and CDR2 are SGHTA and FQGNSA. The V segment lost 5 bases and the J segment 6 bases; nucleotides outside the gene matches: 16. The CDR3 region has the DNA TGTGCCAGCAGCCCTAAGGGGACTAGCGCCGTTGGGCGCGAGCAGTACTTC. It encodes CASSPKGTSAVGREQYF.

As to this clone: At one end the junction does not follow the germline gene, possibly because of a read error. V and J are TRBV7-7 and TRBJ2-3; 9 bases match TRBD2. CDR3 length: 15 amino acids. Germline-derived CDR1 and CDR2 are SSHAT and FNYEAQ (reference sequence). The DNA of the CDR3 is TGTGCTAGCAGCACGGGACTAGCTTACACAGATACGCAGTATTTT. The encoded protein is CASSTGLAYTDTQYF.

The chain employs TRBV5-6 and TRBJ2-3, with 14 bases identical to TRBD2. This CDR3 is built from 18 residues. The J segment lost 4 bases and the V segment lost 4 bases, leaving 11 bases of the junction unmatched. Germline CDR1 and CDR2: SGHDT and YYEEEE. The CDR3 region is CASSHLGGLAGVADTQYF. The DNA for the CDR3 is TGTGCCAGCAGCCACCTCGGGGGACTAGCGGGAGTCGCAGATACGCAGTATTTT.

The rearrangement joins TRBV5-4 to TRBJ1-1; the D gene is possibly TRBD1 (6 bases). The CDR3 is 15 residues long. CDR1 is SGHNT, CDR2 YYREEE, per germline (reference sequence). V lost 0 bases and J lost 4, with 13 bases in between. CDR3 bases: TGTGCCAGCAGCTTGGCAGGGTTGGGGGCCACTGAAGCTTTCTTT. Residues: CASSLAGLGATEAFF.